Below, 19 T cell receptor beta chains from the same sample are listed, as sequenced in a study of blood T cells in healthy people across ages. Then a second PCR, running roughly 6 to 11 cycles, was carried out with a sample-barcoded 5' primer and a J-beta primer mix. TCRdb called the 5' RACE reads again in MiXCR, with one record for every CDR3 protein. The sample carries approximately 1,000,000 distinct CDR3 sequences, less than 50% recorded once. The sequenced material came from blood. Receptor source: a woman in her sixties or seventies in good health.

The V call is TRBV6-2 or TRBV6-3, the J call TRBJ2-1, with D unresolved. The CDR3 has 14 residues. V lost 6 bases and J 4 bases, leaving 13 bases between the germline ends. Germline CDR1 reads MNHEY; CDR2 reads SVGEGT. CDR3: CASSVSVGYNEQFF. In DNA form, the CDR3 reads TGTGCCAGCAGCGTCTCAGTGGGGTACAATGAGCAGTTCTTC.

This clonotype was recorded only once. The chain joins TRBV5-5 to TRBJ2-7, with 8 positions matching TRBD2. The CDR3 loop spans 14 amino acids. Germline CDR1 SGHKS, CDR2 YYEKEE (reference sequence). Trimming at V came to 3 bases and at J to 5 bases, leaving 7 bases not matched to a gene. CDR3: CASSSGTSTDEQYF. DNA of the CDR3: TGTGCCAGCAGCTCCGGGACTAGTACTGACGAGCAGTACTTC.

This clonotype was picked up a small number of times. The chain carries TRBV29-1 and TRBJ2-7; 12 bases fit TRBD1. The J call is doubtful: the DNA matches TRBJ2-5 better. Germline V gives CDR1 SQVTM, CDR2 ANQGSEA. This CDR3 region has 17 residues. Here the CDR3 reads CSVEDPGQGARWKTQYF. The CDR3 region has the DNA TGCAGCGTTGAAGACCCGGGACAGGGGGCGCGTTGGAAGACCCAGTACTTC.

This clonotype has only a few counts. The junction differs from germline at one of its ends, possibly a read error. The V gene is TRBV10-3, the J gene TRBJ2-5, with 7 bases matching TRBD1. CDR1 ENHRY and CDR2 SYGVKD come from the germline V gene. CDR3 length equals 13 residues. In nucleotides, the CDR3 is TGTGCCACCAGTGAGTCGTCTTCCGGGACAGTGTACTTC. Its translation: CATSESSSGTVYF.

This clonotype was detected many times. The rearrangement links TRBV27 to TRBJ2-7; 7 nucleotides agree with TRBD1. Germline V gene data show CDR1 as MNHEY and CDR2 as SMNVEV (reference sequence). Losses at the gene ends were 3 bases for V and 2 bases for J; bases not matched to a gene: 4. The CDR3 sequence is 14 residues long. The CDR3 nucleotides read TGTGCCAGCAGTTTCGACAGGGTTCCCTACGAGCAGTACTTC. It yields the protein CASSFDRVPYEQYF.

The V gene is TRBV28, the J gene TRBJ2-3; no reliable D call. Between the trimmed V and J ends, which lost 4 bases and 2 bases, there was a span of 7 bases. This CDR3 is 13 amino acids long. Germline V gene lookup returns CDR1 MDHEN and CDR2 SYDVKM. The CDR3 spells CASSYPPTDTQYF. In DNA form, the CDR3 reads TGTGCCAGCAGTTATCCACCCACAGATACGCAGTATTTT.

This clonotype was seen just once. The chain couples TRBV12-3 or TRBV12-4 to TRBJ1-4; 9 bases map to TRBD1. V was clipped by 7 bases and J by 5 bases; unmatched bases: 5. CDR3 length: 14 residues. DNA of the CDR3: TGTGCCAGCACCTCGGGACAGGGAAATGAAAAACTGTTTTTT. Protein product: CASTSGQGNEKLFF.

This rearrangement joins TRBV7-2 to TRBJ1-5; a weak D match, TRBD1 (5 bases). CDR3 size: 16 residues. Trimming took off 1 base at V and 5 bases at J, with 15 bases between the two ends. Germline values: CDR1 SGHTA, CDR2 FQGNSA. The CDR3 nucleotides are TGTGCCAGCAGCTTAGTGGGCAGGGTCGAAGATCAGCCCCAGCATTTT. Translated, it gives CASSLVGRVEDQPQHF. The full variable domain, its missing parts supplied by reference TRBV7-2 and TRBJ1-5, is GAGVSQSPSNKVTEKGKDVELRCDPISGHTALYWYRQSLGQGLEFLIYFQGNSAPDKSGLPSDRFSAERTGGSVSTLTIQRTQQEDSAVYLCASSLVGRVEDQPQHFGDGTRLSIL.

This chain links TRBV27 with TRBJ2-1; no clear D gene. Germline CDR1 reads MNHEY; CDR2 reads SMNVEV (reference sequence). There are 16 residues in the CDR3. The V end lost 5 bases, the J end lost 7 bases, and 21 bases lay between the germline ends. This chain's CDR3 is CASSPQAIPSLNEQFF. The CDR3 nucleotides are TGTGCCAGCAGTCCGCAGGCAATCCCCTCATTGAATGAGCAGTTCTTC.

The V and J genes are TRBV13 and TRBJ2-1, with 11 nucleotides matching TRBD2. Unmatched junction bases numbered 3, after V lost 5 bases and J lost 0 bases. The CDR3 is 16 residues long. Germline V CDR1 and CDR2: PRHDT, FYEKMQ (reference sequence). Here the CDR3 DNA reads TGTGCCAGCAGCGAGGGGACTAGCGGCTCCTACAATGAGCAGTTCTTC. Residues: CASSEGTSGSYNEQFF.

CDR3 sequence: CASSPNGLAQYF. In nucleotides, the CDR3 is TGTGCCAGCAGCCCCAATGGACTGGCCCAGTACTTC. The rearrangement links TRBV7-7 to TRBJ2-5; D is perhaps TRBD2 (5 bases). V lost 5 bases and J 9 bases, leaving 13 bases between the germline ends. CDR1 SSHAT and CDR2 FNYEAQ come from the germline V gene (reference sequence). This CDR3 is built from 12 residues.

The rearrangement joins TRBV30 to TRBJ2-5; unclear D gene. The DNA matches TRBJ2-7 better at its end, which makes the J call doubtful. This CDR3 region has 13 residues. Germline loops: CDR1 GTSNPN, CDR2 SVGIG (reference sequence). CDR3 DNA: TGTGCCTGGAGTGGGCAGTTTCCCTACGAGCAGTACTTC. As protein: CAWSGQFPYEQYF.

The chain uses TRBV2 and TRBJ2-5; 7 bases align to TRBD1. The germline CDR1 and CDR2 sequences are SNHLY and FYNNEI. V was pared by 4 bases and J by 7 bases, with 6 bases of the junction left unmatched. CDR3 length: 13 residues. The CDR3 protein is CASSVRGPTTQYF. The CDR3 nucleotides are TGTGCCAGCAGTGTAAGGGGGCCCACGACCCAGTACTTC.

The rearrangement links TRBV29-1 to TRBJ2-1, with 14 bases identical to TRBD2. The CDR3 is 14 residues long. After removal of 6 bases from V and 10 bases from J, the junction contained 8 bases not matched to a gene. The V gene's germline CDR1 is SQVTM and CDR2 ANQGSEA. CDR3 DNA sequence: TGCAGCGTAAGGACTAGCGGGGGGTCCTACGAGCAGTTCTTC. It specifies CSVRTSGGSYEQFF.

The gene calls are TRBV4-1 and TRBJ2-6, with a tentative D call TRBD1 (5 bases). CDR1 is MGHRA, CDR2 YSYEKL, per germline. The CDR3 covers 18 residues. V gave up 0 bases and J gave up 0 bases, with 12 bases separating them. CDR3 bases: TGCGCCAGCAGCCAAGAAGGCTACAGGTTCTCTGGGGCCAACGTCCTGACTTTC. Translated, it gives CASSQEGYRFSGANVLTF.

This chain uses TRBV5-1 with TRBJ1-1; no definite D call. With 0 bases removed from V and 5 bases from J, the gap between germline ends came to 11 bases. The CDR3 has 14 amino acids. Germline-derived CDR1 and CDR2 are SGHRS and YFSETQ. The chain's CDR3 is CASSLEQVGTEAFF. CDR3 nucleotides: TGCGCCAGCAGCTTGGAGCAGGTCGGGACTGAAGCTTTCTTT.

CDR3 DNA sequence: TGCAGTGCTAGGCTAGCGGGAGTTGTAGAGCAGTTCTTC. This encodes CSARLAGVVEQFF. The chain employs TRBV20-1 and TRBJ2-1; TRBD2 matches 10 bases. Germline V gene sequence: CDR1 DFQATT, CDR2 SNEGSKA (reference sequence). The CDR3 has 13 residues. J gave up 10 bases and V 3 bases, and 6 bases lay outside the gene matches.

The chain combines TRBV27 with TRBJ2-1; 12 bases align to TRBD2. CDR1 and CDR2 (germline): MNHEY, SMNVEV (reference sequence). CDR3 length: 18 amino acids. Trimming removed 6 bases from V and 2 bases from J; junction bases left unmatched: 11. The CDR3 DNA is TGTGCCAGCAGCTACCTAGCGGGGGGGGGGACTACCTACAATGAGCAGTTCTTC. Its protein product is CASSYLAGGGTTYNEQFF.

There are many counts of this clonotype. The chain uses TRBV12-3 or TRBV12-4 and TRBJ1-6; D unclear. V lost 1 base to trimming and J lost 8 bases, with 15 bases between them. The CDR3 has 16 amino acids. For the CDR3, the DNA is TGTGCCAGCAGTTTAGATGCCGGAGGAATTTATTCACCCCTCCACTTT. Its protein product is CASSLDAGGIYSPLHF.